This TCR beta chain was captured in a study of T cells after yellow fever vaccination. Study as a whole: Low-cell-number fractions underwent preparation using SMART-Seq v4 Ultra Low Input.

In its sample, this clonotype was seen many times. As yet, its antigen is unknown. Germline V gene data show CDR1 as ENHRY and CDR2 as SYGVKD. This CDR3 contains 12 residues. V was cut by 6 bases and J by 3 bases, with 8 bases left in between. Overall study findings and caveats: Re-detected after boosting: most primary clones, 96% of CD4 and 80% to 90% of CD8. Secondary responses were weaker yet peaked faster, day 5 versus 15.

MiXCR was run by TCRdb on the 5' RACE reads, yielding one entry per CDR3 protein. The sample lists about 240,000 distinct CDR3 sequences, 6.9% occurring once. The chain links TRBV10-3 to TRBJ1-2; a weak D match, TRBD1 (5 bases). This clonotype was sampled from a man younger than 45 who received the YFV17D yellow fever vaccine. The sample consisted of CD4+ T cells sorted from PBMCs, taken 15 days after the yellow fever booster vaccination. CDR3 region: CAISGDYYGYTF. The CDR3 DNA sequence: TGTGCCATCAGCGGGGACTACTATGGCTACACCTTC.